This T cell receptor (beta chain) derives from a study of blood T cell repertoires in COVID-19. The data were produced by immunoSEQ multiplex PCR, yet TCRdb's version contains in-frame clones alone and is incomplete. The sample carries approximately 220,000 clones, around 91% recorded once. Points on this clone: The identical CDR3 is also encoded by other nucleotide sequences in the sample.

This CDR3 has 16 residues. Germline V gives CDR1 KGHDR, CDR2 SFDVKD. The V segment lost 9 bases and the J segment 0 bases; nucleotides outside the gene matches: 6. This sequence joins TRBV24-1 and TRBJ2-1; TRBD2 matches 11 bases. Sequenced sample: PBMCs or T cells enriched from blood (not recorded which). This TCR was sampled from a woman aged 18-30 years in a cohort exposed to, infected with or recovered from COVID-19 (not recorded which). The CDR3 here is CATGLAGGSSYNEQFF. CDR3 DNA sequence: TGTGCCACCGGGTTAGCGGGGGGGAGCTCCTACAATGAGCAGTTCTTC.